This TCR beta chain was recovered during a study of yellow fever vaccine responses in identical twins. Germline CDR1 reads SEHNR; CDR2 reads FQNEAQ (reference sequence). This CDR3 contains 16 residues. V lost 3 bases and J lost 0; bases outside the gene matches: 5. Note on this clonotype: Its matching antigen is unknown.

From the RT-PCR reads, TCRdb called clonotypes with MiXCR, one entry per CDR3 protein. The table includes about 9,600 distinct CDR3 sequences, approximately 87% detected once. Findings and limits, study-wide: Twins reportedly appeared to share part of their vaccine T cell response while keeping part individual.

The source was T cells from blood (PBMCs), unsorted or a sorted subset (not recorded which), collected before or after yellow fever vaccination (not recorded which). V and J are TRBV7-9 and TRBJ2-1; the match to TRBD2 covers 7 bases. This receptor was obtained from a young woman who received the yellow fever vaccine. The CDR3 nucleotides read TGTGCCAGCAGCTTTGAGGGAGGGCTCTCCTACAATGAGCAGTTCTTC. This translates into CASSFEGGLSYNEQFF.